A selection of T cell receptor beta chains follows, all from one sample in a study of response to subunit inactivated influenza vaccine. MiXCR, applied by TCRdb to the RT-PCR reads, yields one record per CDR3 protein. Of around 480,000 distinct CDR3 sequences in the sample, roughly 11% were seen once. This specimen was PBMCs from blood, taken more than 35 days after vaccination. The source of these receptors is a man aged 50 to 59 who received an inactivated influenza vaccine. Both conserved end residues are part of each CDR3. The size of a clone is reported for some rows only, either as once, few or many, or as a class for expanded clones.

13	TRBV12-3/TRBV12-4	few	CASRLVGHGELFF
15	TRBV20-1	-	CSAPGLAGGLVPQYF
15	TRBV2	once	CASSEASVSNQPQHF
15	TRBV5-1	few	CASSLVADDLDTQYF
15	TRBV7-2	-	CASSLVQGSTGELFF
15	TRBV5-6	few	CASSLWGRTNEKLFF
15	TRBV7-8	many	CASSLTQYRGDTQYF
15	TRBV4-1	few	CASSQLVSSYNEQFF
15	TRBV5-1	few	CASSTQSTGQETQYF
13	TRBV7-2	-	CANSSGTFYEQYF
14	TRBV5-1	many	CASSEDLGYNEQFF
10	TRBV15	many	CATSSQSQYF
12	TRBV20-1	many	CSAPQQNYEQYF
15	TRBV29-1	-	CSVDGPQGRSAEAFF
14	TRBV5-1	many	CASSPNSRRETQYF
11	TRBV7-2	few	CASSQTAEQFF
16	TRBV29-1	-	CSVEVETALYAYEQFF
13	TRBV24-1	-	CATRGGGNQPQHF
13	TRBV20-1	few	CSASPGQELTQYF
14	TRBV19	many	CASSMWDRDGEQYF
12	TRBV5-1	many	CASADLYNEQFF
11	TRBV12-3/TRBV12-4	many	CASSQSGEQYF
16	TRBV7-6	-	CASSLGQGTFNEKLFF
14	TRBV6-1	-	CASRPGQLTYEQYF
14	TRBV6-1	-	CASSRDRGFSPLHF
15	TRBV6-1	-	CASSKGLAGVREQFF
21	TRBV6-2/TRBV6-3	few	CASSYSTKEQGAIYSNQPQHF
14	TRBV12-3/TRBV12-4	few	CASSFPGQEYEQYF
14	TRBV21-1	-	CASSKADGYNEQFF
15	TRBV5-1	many	CASAFTGGVGETQYF
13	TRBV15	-	CATSRGQPLEQYF
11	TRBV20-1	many	CSARLSEKLFF
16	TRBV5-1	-	CASSLGGGAGTGELFF
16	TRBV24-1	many	CATSDCGQGNCDEQFF
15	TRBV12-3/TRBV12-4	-	CASRWTSGSADTQYF
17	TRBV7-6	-	CASLPPKQGDPTDTQYF
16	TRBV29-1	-	CSVAGEAGQQSYGYTF
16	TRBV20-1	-	CSASEGLAGLYYEQYF
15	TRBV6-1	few	CASSQTSGSIYEQFF
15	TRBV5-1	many	CASSLETGGYNEQFF
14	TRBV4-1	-	CASSPLTGPYEEYF
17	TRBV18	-	CASSQTSGLAGGYEQYF
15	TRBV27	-	CASSRRGSSSYEQYF